This record concerns one T cell receptor (beta chain) sequence. The antigen remains undetermined. The data belong to a study of cytomegalovirus exposure and HLA in healthy donors. General observations from the study: Earlier analysis found most TCR beta V segments productive about 87% or about 30% of the time. Diagnosis of cytomegalovirus status made by the classifier reportedly showed high specificity and sensitivity. Later, an analysis found that common viral pathogens appeared to be linked with several of the most significant clusters.

The PCR was carried out with 60 Vbeta primers and 13 Jbeta primers. Profiling relied on immunoSEQ multiplex PCR, and the TCRdb table lists in-frame clones only, not all of them. The top ten clones hold under 3% of a sample with about 250,000 clones, more than 55% of them seen once. The V gene end was trimmed by 9 bases and the J gene end by 6 bases; junction bases not matched to a gene: 16. The CDR3 has 16 amino acids. Germline values: CDR1 LNHDA, CDR2 SQIVND (reference sequence). What was sequenced was PBMCs. The TCR sequence derives from a female donor in good health and CMV-seronegative. The chain couples TRBV19 to TRBJ2-2, with TRBD1 identical over 7 bases. The CDR3 spells CARTWDSPLFPGELFF. The CDR3 region has the DNA TGTGCCAGGACTTGGGACAGCCCCCTTTTTCCCGGGGAGCTGTTTTTT.